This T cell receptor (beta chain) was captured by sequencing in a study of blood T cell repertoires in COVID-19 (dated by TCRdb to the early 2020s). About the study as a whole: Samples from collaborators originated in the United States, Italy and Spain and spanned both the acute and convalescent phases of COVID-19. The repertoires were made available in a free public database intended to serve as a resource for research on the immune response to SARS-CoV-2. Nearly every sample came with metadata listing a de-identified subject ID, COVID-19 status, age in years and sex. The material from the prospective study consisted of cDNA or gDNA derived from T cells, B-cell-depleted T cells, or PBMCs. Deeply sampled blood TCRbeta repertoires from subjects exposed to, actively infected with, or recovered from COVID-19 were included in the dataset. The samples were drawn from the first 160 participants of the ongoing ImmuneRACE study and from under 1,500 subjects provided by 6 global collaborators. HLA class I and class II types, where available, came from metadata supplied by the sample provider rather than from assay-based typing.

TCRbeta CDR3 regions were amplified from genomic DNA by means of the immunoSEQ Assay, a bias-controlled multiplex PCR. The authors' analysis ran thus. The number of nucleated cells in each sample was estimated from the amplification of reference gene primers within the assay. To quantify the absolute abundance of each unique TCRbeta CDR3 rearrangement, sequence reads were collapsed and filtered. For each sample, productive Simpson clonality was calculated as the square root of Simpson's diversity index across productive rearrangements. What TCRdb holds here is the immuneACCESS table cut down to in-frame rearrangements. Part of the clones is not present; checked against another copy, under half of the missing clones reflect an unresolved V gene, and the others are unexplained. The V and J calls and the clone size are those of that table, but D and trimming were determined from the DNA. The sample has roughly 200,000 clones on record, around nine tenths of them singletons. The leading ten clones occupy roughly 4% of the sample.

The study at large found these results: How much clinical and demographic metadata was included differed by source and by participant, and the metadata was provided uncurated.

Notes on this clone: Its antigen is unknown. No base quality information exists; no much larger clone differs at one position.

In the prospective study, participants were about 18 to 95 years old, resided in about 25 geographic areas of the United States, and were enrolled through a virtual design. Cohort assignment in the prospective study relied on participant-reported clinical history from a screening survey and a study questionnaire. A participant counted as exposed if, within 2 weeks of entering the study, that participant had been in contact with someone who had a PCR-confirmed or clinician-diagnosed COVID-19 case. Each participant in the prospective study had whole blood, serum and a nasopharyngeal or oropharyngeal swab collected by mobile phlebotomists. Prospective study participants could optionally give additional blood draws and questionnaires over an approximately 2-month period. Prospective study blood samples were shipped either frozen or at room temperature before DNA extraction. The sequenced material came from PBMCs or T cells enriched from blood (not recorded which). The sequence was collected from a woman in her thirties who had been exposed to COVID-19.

The CDR3 region: CAWSVLAGKSYEQYF. DNA sequence: TGTGCCTGGAGTGTACTGGCAGGGAAGTCCTACGAGCAGTACTTC. Recombination joined TRBV30 with TRBJ2-7; 5 matching bases give a weak D call of TRBD1. In the germline V gene (reference sequence), CDR1 corresponds to GTSNPN and CDR2 to SVGIG. Its CDR3 holds 15 amino acids, cysteine through phenylalanine. Only CDR3 DNA is held: 45 bases, read in frame from base 1. V is clipped by 0 bases and J by 1 base, and the sequence between their germline boundaries is 13 bases long.